This T cell receptor (beta chain) was recorded in a study of blood T cell repertoires in COVID-19. Study background: T cells, B-cell-depleted T cells, or PBMCs provided the cDNA or gDNA that served as material.

Participants were aged about 18 to 100 years from approximately 23 US areas. Source study methods: Amplification from reference gene primers served as the basis for estimated nucleated cell counts. Clones were sequenced by immunoSEQ multiplex PCR, and TCRdb holds only the in-frame ones, with some missing. Clonal size and the V and J genes are those of that table, whereas D and trimming came from the DNA. The table includes nearly 350,000 clones, about 90% detected once. V lost 4 bases to trimming and J lost 0 bases, with 10 bases between them. CDR1 is SGHRS, CDR2 YFSETQ, per germline. The CDR3 spans 14 residues.

The TCR was taken from a woman in her twenties or thirties who had recovered from COVID-19. Sequencing used PBMCs or T cells enriched from blood (not recorded which). The chain employs TRBV5-1 and TRBJ1-2, with a tentative D call TRBD1 (5 bases). CDR3 in amino acids: CASSQTASNYGYTF. The CDR3 nucleotides are TGCGCCAGCAGCCAGACAGCCTCTAACTATGGCTACACCTTC.